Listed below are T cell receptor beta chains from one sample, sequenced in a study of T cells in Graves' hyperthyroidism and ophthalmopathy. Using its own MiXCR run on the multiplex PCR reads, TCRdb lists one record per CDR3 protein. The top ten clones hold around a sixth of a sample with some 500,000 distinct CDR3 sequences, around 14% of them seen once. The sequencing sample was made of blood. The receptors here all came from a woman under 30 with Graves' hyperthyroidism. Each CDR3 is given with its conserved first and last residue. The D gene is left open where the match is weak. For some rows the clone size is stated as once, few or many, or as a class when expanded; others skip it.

CDR3aa: CASSQPSGQETQYF; CDR3nt: TGTGCCAGCAGCCAGCCTAGCGGTCAAGAGACCCAGTACTTC; abundance: few; d_gene: TRBD2; j_gene: TRBJ2-5; v_gene: TRBV5-6
CDR3aa: CASQTDLNTEAFF; CDR3nt: TGTGCCAGTCAGACAGACTTGAACACTGAAGCTTTCTTT; abundance: few; d_gene: -; j_gene: TRBJ1-1; v_gene: TRBV19
CDR3aa: CATSRGAGQNYGYTF; CDR3nt: TGTGCCACCAGCAGAGGCGCGGGACAGAACTATGGCTACACCTTC; abundance: many; d_gene: TRBD1; j_gene: TRBJ1-2; v_gene: TRBV15
CDR3aa: CASSPPSVDGYTF; CDR3nt: TGTGCCAGCAGCCCTCCGTCGGTTGATGGCTACACCTTC; abundance: -; d_gene: -; j_gene: TRBJ1-2; v_gene: TRBV14
CDR3aa: CASSFRASGGTDTQYF; CDR3nt: TGTGCCAGCAGTTTCCGGGCTAGCGGCGGCACAGATACGCAGTATTTT; abundance: many; d_gene: TRBD2; j_gene: TRBJ2-3; v_gene: TRBV12-3/TRBV12-4
CDR3aa: CASRASGGGGEQFF; CDR3nt: TGTGCCAGCAGGGCCAGTGGGGGAGGGGGTGAGCAGTTCTTC; abundance: many; d_gene: -; j_gene: TRBJ2-1; v_gene: TRBV12-3/TRBV12-4
CDR3aa: CASSHDENTEAFF; CDR3nt: TGTGCCAGCAGCCACGACGAGAACACTGAAGCTTTCTTT; abundance: few; d_gene: -; j_gene: TRBJ1-1; v_gene: TRBV2
CDR3aa: CAISDPSGVYTDTQYF; CDR3nt: TGTGCCATCAGTGACCCGAGCGGGGTCTACACAGATACGCAGTATTTT; abundance: -; d_gene: TRBD2; j_gene: TRBJ2-3; v_gene: TRBV10-3
CDR3aa: CASSPTGERTDTQYF; CDR3nt: TGTGCCAGCAGCCCAACAGGGGAGCGCACAGATACGCAGTATTTT; abundance: many; d_gene: TRBD1; j_gene: TRBJ2-3; v_gene: TRBV28
CDR3aa: CASTEGLAGESFGQFF; CDR3nt: TGTGCCAGCACCGAGGGGCTAGCGGGAGAGTCGTTTGGGCAGTTCTTC; abundance: -; d_gene: TRBD2; j_gene: TRBJ2-1; v_gene: TRBV6-2/TRBV6-3
CDR3aa: CASSFGRGREKLFF; CDR3nt: TGTGCCAGCAGCTTCGGCAGGGGCCGTGAAAAACTGTTTTTT; abundance: many; d_gene: -; j_gene: TRBJ1-4; v_gene: TRBV5-8
CDR3aa: CASSPGLAGGVAQYF; CDR3nt: TGTGCCAGCAGCCCAGGACTAGCGGGAGGTGTGGCCCAGTACTTC; abundance: -; d_gene: TRBD2; j_gene: TRBJ2-5; v_gene: TRBV7-2
CDR3aa: CASSEHRRTTNEKLFF; CDR3nt: TGTGCCAGTAGTGAACACCGGCGGACAACTAATGAAAAACTGTTTTTT; abundance: many; d_gene: -; j_gene: TRBJ1-4; v_gene: TRBV19
CDR3aa: CASSMDRGRGYGYTF; CDR3nt: TGTGCCAGTAGTATGGACAGGGGTCGAGGCTATGGCTACACCTTC; abundance: few; d_gene: TRBD1; j_gene: TRBJ1-2; v_gene: TRBV19
CDR3aa: CASSLNPSRANTEAFF; CDR3nt: TGTGCCAGCAGCTTGAATCCGTCCAGGGCGAACACTGAAGCTTTCTTT; abundance: few; d_gene: -; j_gene: TRBJ1-1; v_gene: TRBV5-5
CDR3aa: CASSPTHSSGRADTQYF; CDR3nt: TGTGCCAGCAGCCCCACTCATTCTAGCGGGAGGGCAGATACGCAGTATTTT; abundance: few; d_gene: TRBD2; j_gene: TRBJ2-3; v_gene: TRBV7-6
CDR3aa: CSAIGSRDEQFF; CDR3nt: TGCAGTGCTATAGGTAGCAGGGATGAGCAGTTCTTC; abundance: few; d_gene: -; j_gene: TRBJ2-1; v_gene: TRBV20-1
CDR3aa: CASRSGHFYGYTF; CDR3nt: TGTGCCAGCAGAAGTGGCCACTTCTATGGCTACACCTTC; abundance: many; d_gene: -; j_gene: TRBJ1-2; v_gene: TRBV28
CDR3aa: CASRPQSAVTDTQYF; CDR3nt: TGTGCCAGCAGACCGCAGTCGGCAGTCACAGATACGCAGTATTTT; abundance: many; d_gene: -; j_gene: TRBJ2-3; v_gene: TRBV6-1
CDR3aa: CASGDRGYQPQHF; CDR3nt: TGTGCCAGCGGAGACAGGGGATATCAGCCCCAGCATTTT; abundance: many; d_gene: TRBD1; j_gene: TRBJ1-5; v_gene: TRBV27